Listed below are T cell receptor beta chains from one sample, sequenced in a study of blood T cell repertoires in COVID-19. TCRdb keeps only in-frame clones here, not all; method: immunoSEQ multiplex PCR. The data contain hundreds of thousands of clones, 70% to 90% of them singletons. What was sequenced was peripheral blood. The receptors stem from a human donor in a cohort sampled during active COVID-19. Each CDR3 is given with its conserved first and last residue. The D gene is left open where the match is weak. The size field is filled for only some rows; it gives once, few, many or a size class.

d_call	clone_size	v_call	j_call	cdr3_nt	cdr3_aa
TRBD1	-	TRBV29-1	TRBJ1-2	TGCAGCGTGGCACCGGGACAGGGAGCCTGGGGCTACACCTTC	CSVAPGQGAWGYTF
-	-	TRBV24-1	TRBJ1-2	TGTGCCACCAGTGATGAGGGCCCTACCTCCAGGGGCGGCTACACCTTC	CATSDEGPTSRGGYTF
TRBD2	-	TRBV5-1	TRBJ2-3	TGCGCCAGCAGCTTGGGGCCAGGACTAGCGGGAGGGGATACGCAGTATTTT	CASSLGPGLAGGDTQYF
-	-	TRBV18	TRBJ1-3	TGTGCCAGCTCACCATCGACAGTTGGAAACACCATATATTTT	CASSPSTVGNTIYF
TRBD1	-	TRBV7-9	TRBJ2-2	TGTGCCAGCAGCTTAGGTACAGGGGTAGTGAGCACCGGGGAGCTGTTTTTT	CASSLGTGVVSTGELFF
TRBD2	-	TRBV18	TRBJ2-1	TGTGCCAGCTCACCACGCCAAGGGCTAGCGGGAGGAGGGGATGAGCAGTTCTTC	CASSPRQGLAGGGDEQFF
-	-	TRBV6-5	TRBJ2-7	TGTGCCAGCCGCCAGGACATTTGGGACGAGCAGTACTTC	CASRQDIWDEQYF
-	-	TRBV7-3	TRBJ2-7	TGTGCCAGCAGCTTAACGGGGGATAGGACTACGGAGCAGTACTTC	CASSLTGDRTTEQYF
-	-	TRBV4-3	TRBJ2-7	TGCGCCAGCAGCCAGGCCGACAGCCTAATTACCTACGAGCAGTACTTC	CASSQADSLITYEQYF
TRBD1	-	TRBV6-5	TRBJ1-2	TGTGCCAGCAGCCAGACAGGGGGGGACACCTATGGCTACACCTTC	CASSQTGGDTYGYTF
TRBD1	-	TRBV28	TRBJ1-1	TGTGCCAGCAGGAGACAGGGGAACACTGAAGCTTTCTTT	CASRRQGNTEAFF
-	-	TRBV7-9	TRBJ2-1	TGTGCCAGCGCCGGGGGGCACTACAATGAGCAGTTCTTC	CASAGGHYNEQFF
-	-	TRBV6-6	TRBJ1-5	TGTGCCAGCAGACCACAGGGTTTCGACAATCAGCCCCAGCATTTT	CASRPQGFDNQPQHF
TRBD2	-	TRBV6-2/TRBV6-3	TRBJ2-7	TGTGCCAGCAGTTACGCTAGCGGGAACTCCTACGAGCAGTACTTC	CASSYASGNSYEQYF
-	-	TRBV3-1/TRBV3-2	TRBJ1-1	TGTGCCAGCAGCCAATTACAGGGTAACACTGAAGCTTTCTTT	CASSQLQGNTEAFF
-	-	TRBV30	TRBJ2-7	TGTGCCTGGAGTCACTCGCAAGGGGTCCCCTACGAGCAGTACTTC	CAWSHSQGVPYEQYF
-	-	TRBV7-2	TRBJ1-5	TGTGCCAGCAGCTTAATGGGGGCGCGACAGCCCCAGCATTTT	CASSLMGARQPQHF
TRBD2	-	TRBV18	TRBJ2-7	TGTGCCAGCTCACCCCCGGGAGGGGATCGCAGGGAGCAGTACTTC	CASSPPGGDRREQYF
TRBD2	-	TRBV5-1	TRBJ2-5	TGCGCCAGCAGCGCCGGGGGGAAAGAGACCCAGTACTTC	CASSAGGKETQYF
TRBD1	-	TRBV6-5	TRBJ1-3	TGTGCCAGCAGGGAGGGGACAGGGCTATTTGGAACCATATATTTT	CASREGTGLFGTIYF
-	-	TRBV15	TRBJ1-2	TGTGCCACCAGCAGAGTATATGCGGCGAGCGACTATGGCTACACCTTC	CATSRVYAASDYGYTF
TRBD2	-	TRBV28	TRBJ2-1	TGTGCCAGCAGTTTAGCGTGGGCTAGCGGGATGAATGAGCAGTTCTTC	CASSLAWASGMNEQFF
TRBD2	-	TRBV11-2	TRBJ2-7	TGTGCCAGCAGCTTACGGTTAGCGGGGGCCTTACAACGCACCTACGAGCAGTACTTC	CASSLRLAGALQRTYEQYF
TRBD2	once	TRBV19	TRBJ2-7	TGTGCCAGTAGTATAACCGCGGGGGAGACCTACGAGCAGTACTTC	CASSITAGETYEQYF
-	once	TRBV24-1	TRBJ1-2	TGTGCCATCGAGGGACAACTCGGGCGAGGCTACACCTTC	CAIEGQLGRGYTF
TRBD2	-	TRBV27	TRBJ2-2	TGTGCCAGCGGGGCTACCCGGGAGGCCGGGGAGCTGTTTTTT	CASGATREAGELFF
-	-	TRBV6-2/TRBV6-3	TRBJ1-5	TGTGCCAGCAGTTACTCGGGAGGGGTACTAGCTAACAATCAGCCCCAGCATTTT	CASSYSGGVLANNQPQHF